Below, 15 T cell receptor beta chains from the same sample are listed, as sequenced in a study of shared clonotypes between healthy human individuals. The table came from immunoSEQ multiplex PCR; TCRdb's copy has only in-frame clones and leaves some out. The sample shows 2 million to 3 million clones, around nine tenths of them seen only once. The sequencing input was naive CD4+ T cells sorted from blood. Subset meaning: CD45RA+ positively selected. These receptors originate from a man aged 18 to 30 in good health.

This chain connects TRBV6-5 to TRBJ1-3; TRBD1 aligns across 7 bases. The CDR3 has 16 residues. CDR1 and CDR2 from the germline V gene are MNHEY and SVGAGI. V lost 4 bases to trimming and J lost 0 bases; unmatched junction nucleotides: 6. CDR3 sequence: CASSWDRISSGNTIYF. The CDR3 bases are TGTGCCAGCAGTTGGGACAGAATAAGCTCTGGAAACACCATATATTTT.

The chain combines TRBV27 with TRBJ1-1, with TRBD1 matching 7 bases. The germline CDR1 and CDR2 sequences are MNHEY and SMNVEV (reference sequence). The ends lost 6 bases at V and 0 bases at J; junction bases unmatched: 10. The CDR3 length is 16 residues. Here the CDR3 reads CASSRRLGQMNTEAFF. The CDR3 DNA sequence: TGTGCCAGCAGCCGCCGACTGGGACAGATGAACACTGAAGCTTTCTTT.

The V and J genes are TRBV5-4 and TRBJ2-2; a weak D match, TRBD2 (5 bases). Germline CDR1 is SGHNT and CDR2 is YYREEE (reference sequence). V lost 3 bases and J lost 4, with 7 bases in between. The CDR3 spans 13 residues. The CDR3 nucleotides are TGTGCCAGCAGCTCTACTAGCACCGGGGAGCTGTTTTTT. It encodes CASSSTSTGELFF.

This sequence joins TRBV6-5 and TRBJ1-2; D is perhaps TRBD1 (5 bases). The ends were cut back, 7 bases at V and 7 bases at J, with 19 bases in the middle. There are 14 residues in the CDR3. From germline, CDR1 is MNHEY and CDR2 SVGAGI. The CDR3, as DNA: TGTGCCAGCAAGAGGGACGGGGGAGGCGTTGGCTACACCTTC. Encoded protein: CASKRDGGGVGYTF.

V and J are TRBV19 and TRBJ1-2, with D hard to call. The CDR3 spans 16 residues. From germline, CDR1 is LNHDA and CDR2 SQIVND (reference sequence). V was trimmed by 2 bases and J by 4 bases, leaving 17 bases between them. The CDR3 is CASSIWYRQAAYGYTF. The CDR3 region has the DNA TGTGCCAGTAGTATATGGTATCGGCAGGCGGCCTATGGCTACACCTTC.

The sample holds a few counts of this clone. The rearrangement uses TRBV6-1 and TRBJ1-2; D ambiguous. Germline V CDR1 and CDR2: MNHNS, SASEGT. V was trimmed by 5 bases and J by 8 bases, leaving 6 bases between them. CDR3 size: 10 residues. The CDR3 sequence is CASSSPGYTF. The CDR3 DNA sequence: TGTGCCAGCAGTTCCCCCGGCTACACCTTC.

The chain uses TRBV2 and TRBJ1-2, with 8 bases that match TRBD1. There are 15 residues in the CDR3. The junction had 8 bases not matched to a gene; V was cut back by 6 bases and J by 2 bases. Germline-derived CDR1 and CDR2 are SNHLY and FYNNEI. The CDR3 DNA sequence: TGTGCCAGCAGACACGGACAGGGCGGCAACTATGGCTACACCTTC. Translated, it gives CASRHGQGGNYGYTF.

This clone came up once. V gene TRBV28 combines with J gene TRBJ1-2; 10 nucleotides line up with TRBD1. The V segment lost 4 bases and the J segment 4 bases; nucleotides outside the gene matches: 3. Germline CDR1 is MDHEN and CDR2 is SYDVKM. The CDR3 spans 14 residues. CDR3 region: CASSYDRGLYGYTF. CDR3 DNA: TGTGCCAGCAGTTATGACAGGGGGCTCTATGGCTACACCTTC.

V and J are TRBV2 and TRBJ2-7; 9 positions agree with TRBD2. The V and J ends lost 6 bases and 0 bases, in that order; junction bases with no gene match: 9. CDR1 is SNHLY, CDR2 FYNNEI, per germline. The CDR3 totals 16 residues. Here the CDR3 reads CASRHRLAASSYEQYF. CDR3 nucleotides: TGTGCCAGCAGGCACCGACTAGCGGCCTCCTCCTACGAGCAGTACTTC.

The chain has TRBV5-4 and TRBJ2-1, with 9 bases identical to TRBD2. Losses at the gene ends were 4 bases for V and 3 bases for J; bases not matched to a gene: 8. Germline lookup yields CDR1 SGHNT and CDR2 YYREEE (reference sequence). The CDR3 is 16 residues long. The CDR3 DNA reads as TGTGCCAGCAGCCCTAATAGAGCGGGGGGCTACAATGAGCAGTTCTTC. It encodes CASSPNRAGGYNEQFF.

The chain joins TRBV5-5 to TRBJ2-5; 8 bases are a match to TRBD2. The CDR3 runs 14 residues. Germline V gene data show CDR1 as SGHKS and CDR2 as YYEKEE (reference sequence). Trimming cost V 5 bases and J 4 bases; bases outside gene matches: 7. The CDR3 DNA reads as TGTGCCAGCAGTCGGATAGCGGGACCAGAGACCCAGTACTTC. Encoded protein: CASSRIAGPETQYF.

The CDR3 DNA sequence: TGTGCCAGCAATCCGAACTATGGCTACACCTTC. This codes for CASNPNYGYTF. This chain uses TRBV2 with TRBJ1-2; D remains ambiguous. Germline V gene data show CDR1 as SNHLY and CDR2 as FYNNEI. V was pared by 7 bases and J by 2 bases, with 5 bases between. The CDR3 is made up of 11 amino acids.

The J gene is TRBJ2-1, the V gene TRBV7-8; 15 nucleotides align to TRBD2. CDR1 is SGHVS, CDR2 FQNEAQ, per germline. The V gene end was trimmed by 7 bases and the J gene end by 6 bases; junction bases not matched to a gene: 4. CDR3 length: 15 residues. The CDR3 spells CASNPGLAGGNEQFF. CDR3 nucleotide sequence: TGTGCCAGCAACCCGGGACTAGCGGGGGGCAATGAGCAGTTCTTC.

A note on this clone: Within the sample, other DNA sequences also encode this same CDR3. The chain is built from TRBV5-1 and TRBJ1-6; D is undetermined. There are 14 residues in the CDR3. Germline V gene sequence: CDR1 SGHRS, CDR2 YFSETQ. The ends were cut back, 2 bases at V and 6 bases at J, with 9 bases in the middle. CDR3 loop: CASSLGQVNSPLHF. CDR3 nucleotides: TGCGCCAGCAGCTTAGGGCAGGTTAATTCACCCCTCCACTTT.

The CDR3 DNA sequence: TGTGCCAGCAGCTTAGGAGGAACTGTCATGAACACTGAAGCTTTCTTT. This codes for CASSLGGTVMNTEAFF. This sequence joins TRBV11-2 and TRBJ1-1; no definite D call. The CDR3 covers 16 residues. Between the trimmed V and J ends, which lost 1 base and 0 bases, there was a span of 12 bases. CDR1 and CDR2 from the germline V gene are SGHAT and FQNNGV. Together with reference TRBV11-2 and TRBJ1-1, the CDR3 gives the full variable domain: EAGVAQSPRYKIIEKRQSVAFWCNPISGHATLYWYQQILGQGPKLLIQFQNNGVVDDSQLPKDRFSAERLKGVDSTLKIQPAKLEDSAVYLCASSLGGTVMNTEAFFGQGTRLTVV.